This TCR beta chain is from a study of control samples from healthy donors and cancer patients. The junction had 2 bases not matched to a gene; V was cut back by 2 bases and J by 3 bases. Germline V gene data show CDR1 as MNHNY and CDR2 as SVGAGI (reference sequence). The CDR3 sequence is 14 residues long. This clone was recorded once. Assay: immunoSEQ multiplex PCR; the TCRdb copy retains only in-frame clones and omits some. The table lists roughly 370,000 clones, approximately 92% of them singletons. Sequencing was carried out using PBMCs. The source of this sequence is a man aged 35 to 55 with head and neck cancer. The chain couples TRBV6-6 to TRBJ2-7; 9 positions match TRBD1. CDR3 sequence reads: CASSYRDRDYEQYF. The CDR3 DNA reads TGTGCCAGCAGTTACCGGGACAGGGACTACGAGCAGTACTTC.